The T cell receptor beta chain under discussion was sequenced for a study of blood T cell repertoires in COVID-19 (dated by TCRdb to the early 2020s). The study in broad terms: Samples from collaborators originated in the United States, Italy and Spain and spanned both the acute and convalescent phases of COVID-19. The prospective study material was composed of cDNA or gDNA derived from T cells, B-cell-depleted T cells, or PBMCs. Subjects who had been exposed to COVID-19, were actively infected with it, or had recovered from it provided the deeply sampled blood TCRbeta repertoires that made up the dataset. A freely available public database, intended as a resource for researchers studying the immune response to SARS-CoV-2, is where the repertoires were released. The samples were drawn from two sources: the first 160 participants of the ongoing ImmuneRACE study, and fewer than 1,500 subjects contributed by 6 global collaborators. Nearly every sample came with metadata listing a de-identified subject ID, COVID-19 status, age in years and sex. Where HLA class I and class II types were available, the types were taken from metadata supplied by the sample provider, not from assay-based typing.

Each collaborating institution followed its own protocols to collect whole blood in K2EDTA tubes. Collaborator samples were shipped for TCRbeta analysis as frozen whole blood, isolated PBMCs, or DNA extracted from either sample type. Remarks on this clone: Its cognate antigen has yet to be identified. No base qualities exist here, and no much larger clone lies one base off it.

Trimming at the junction amounts to 2 bases on V and 1 base on J, and the germline ends lie 11 bases apart. The CDR3 runs 15 amino acids, cysteine and phenylalanine included. The sequence is cut down to CDR3 DNA, 45 bases in frame from base 1. From a lookup of the germline V gene, CDR1 and CDR2 are SNHLY and FYNNEI. Results and caveats for the whole study, not just this receptor: How much clinical and demographic metadata was included differed by source and by participant, and the metadata was provided uncurated.

TCRbeta CDR3 regions were amplified from genomic DNA using the immunoSEQ Assay, a bias-controlled multiplex PCR. The study's own analysis went as follows. The number of nucleated cells in each sample was estimated by amplification of reference gene primers within the assay. To quantify the absolute abundance of each unique TCRbeta CDR3 rearrangement, sequence reads were collapsed and filtered. Productive Simpson clonality was computed per sample as the square root of Simpson's diversity index over productive rearrangements. TCRdb re-hosts the immuneACCESS table, in-frame sequences only. Its copies lack some clones; in the studies checked, an unresolved V gene accounts for under half of them, and the cause for the rest is not known. The V and J calls and clone size were taken over from that table, and D and trimming were inferred from the DNA. This sample is represented by some 38,000 clones; more than 80% of them were singletons. Of the sample, 9% to 10% falls within the top ten clones.

The sequence links TRBV2 to TRBJ2-5; perhaps TRBD2 is the D gene, with 6 bases matching. The receptor was derived from a man in his fifties or sixties in a cohort sampled during active COVID-19. The sample comprised peripheral blood. CDR3 reads: CASSERIAVQETQYF. The sequenced DNA: TGTGCCAGCAGTGAACGTATAGCGGTCCAAGAGACCCAGTACTTC.